This record looks at one TCR beta chain sequence and its context. The data were taken from a study of T cells expressing NK-cell markers. Overall study context: The study drew TCR beta repertoires from sorted CD3+CD56+NKG2C+, CD3+CD56+NKG2C- and CD3+CD56-NKG2C+ T cells.

TCR beta cDNA was generated via 5'RACE template switching incorporating UMIs. TCRdb reworked the 5' RACE reads into one entry per CDR3 protein, no DNA. The table gives roughly 180,000 distinct CDR3 sequences; the top ten clones make up 20% to 25% of it. The CDR3 runs 15 residues. Germline assignment: CDR1 MNHNS and CDR2 SASEGT. The clonotype originates from a man aged 18 to 69 in good health. Material: blood T cells: a sorted CD56 or NKG2C T cell subset, CD4+ or CD8+ T cells, or bulk PBMC T cells (not recorded which). The chain combines TRBV6-1 with TRBJ2-3; no DNA is available, so the TRBD1 call from TCRdb remains unchecked. The CDR3 sequence is CASSGNGHPAGTQYF.